The T cell receptor (beta chain) described here comes from a study of blood T cell repertoires in COVID-19. Per germline, CDR1 MNHEY and CDR2 SVGEGT. V was shortened by 6 bases and J by 5 bases, with 11 bases between the two germline ends. The CDR3 consists of 12 residues. The data were produced by immunoSEQ multiplex PCR, yet TCRdb's version contains in-frame clones alone and is incomplete. The table records roughly 170,000 clones, 80% to 90% of them present only once. The gene calls are TRBV6-2 or TRBV6-3 and TRBJ2-7; unclear D gene. This TCR was sampled from a man aged 65-85 years with active or convalescent COVID-19. Material for sequencing was peripheral blood. The CDR3 sequence: CASSTRRDEQYF. Written as DNA, the CDR3 is TGTGCCAGCAGCACACGTCGGGACGAGCAGTACTTC.